The rows below give T cell receptor beta chains drawn from one sample of a study of blood T cell repertoires in COVID-19. The data were produced by immunoSEQ multiplex PCR, yet TCRdb's version contains in-frame clones alone and is incomplete. The sample gives about 91,000 clones, around 88% of which show up once; roughly 8.1% is in the top ten. Sample: peripheral blood. Receptors originate from a woman in her 70s with acute or convalescent COVID-19. The CDR3 runs from the conserved cysteine through the conserved F or W. The order of the fields is D gene, clone size, J gene, V gene, CDR3 DNA, CDR3 protein. The D gene is left open where the match is weak. Size values are once, few and many counts, or a class for expanded clones, and some rows have none.

D gene: TRBD1; clone size: .; J gene: TRBJ1-2; V gene: TRBV6-4; CDR3 DNA: TGTGCCAGCAGTGACTCAGGGGACAGGGGATCCTATGGCTACACCTTC; CDR3 protein: CASSDSGDRGSYGYTF
D gene: TRBD1; clone size: few; J gene: TRBJ1-5; V gene: TRBV5-1; CDR3 DNA: TGCGCCAGCAGCACGACAGGGTTAGGCCAGCCCCAGCATTTT; CDR3 protein: CASSTTGLGQPQHF
D gene: .; clone size: .; J gene: TRBJ2-7; V gene: TRBV7-8; CDR3 DNA: TGTGCCAGCAGCTTAAGGCCGTCGGAATCAGGCTACGAGCAGTACTTC; CDR3 protein: CASSLRPSESGYEQYF
D gene: TRBD2; clone size: .; J gene: TRBJ2-3; V gene: TRBV30; CDR3 DNA: TGTGCCTGGGCGACTAGCGGGGGCACAGATACGCAGTATTTT; CDR3 protein: CAWATSGGTDTQYF
D gene: .; clone size: .; J gene: TRBJ2-1; V gene: TRBV12-3/TRBV12-4; CDR3 DNA: TGTGCCAGCAGTTACGGGGTCTACAATGAGCAGTTCTTC; CDR3 protein: CASSYGVYNEQFF
D gene: TRBD2; clone size: .; J gene: TRBJ2-3; V gene: TRBV2; CDR3 DNA: TGTGCCAGCAGAGCAACTAGCGGGGGTTGGGATACGCAGTATTTT; CDR3 protein: CASRATSGGWDTQYF
D gene: .; clone size: .; J gene: TRBJ1-4; V gene: TRBV25-1; CDR3 DNA: TGTGCCAGCAGTGAAACCAGGGGACAAGGTGAAAAACTGTTTTTT; CDR3 protein: CASSETRGQGEKLFF
D gene: TRBD2; clone size: .; J gene: TRBJ2-3; V gene: TRBV27; CDR3 DNA: TGTGCCAGCAGTTGGCGGGGGGACACAGATACGCAGTATTTT; CDR3 protein: CASSWRGDTDTQYF
D gene: TRBD1; clone size: .; J gene: TRBJ1-2; V gene: TRBV27; CDR3 DNA: TGTGCCAGCAAAATGACAGGGCGGTGGTATGGCTACACCTTC; CDR3 protein: CASKMTGRWYGYTF
D gene: TRBD2; clone size: .; J gene: TRBJ2-1; V gene: TRBV20-1; CDR3 DNA: TGCAGTGCTAGTTGGGACTACCCAGGGAGGGAGCAGTTCTTC; CDR3 protein: CSASWDYPGREQFF
D gene: .; clone size: .; J gene: TRBJ1-2; V gene: TRBV28; CDR3 DNA: TGTGCCAGCAACGCCCCCCGGGGGGGGATGTTCTATGGCTACACCTTC; CDR3 protein: CASNAPRGGMFYGYTF
D gene: .; clone size: once; J gene: TRBJ2-7; V gene: TRBV27; CDR3 DNA: TGTGCCAGCAGTTTAACGGCCGGGTTTCAGACCCACGAGCAGTACTTC; CDR3 protein: CASSLTAGFQTHEQYF
D gene: .; clone size: .; J gene: TRBJ1-1; V gene: TRBV5-1; CDR3 DNA: TGCGCCAGCAGCTTATACAGGGCCATGAACACTGAAGCTTTCTTT; CDR3 protein: CASSLYRAMNTEAFF
D gene: .; clone size: .; J gene: TRBJ1-5; V gene: TRBV9; CDR3 DNA: TGTGCCAGCAGCCCCGGGATTTTCAATCAGCCCCAGCATTTT; CDR3 protein: CASSPGIFNQPQHF
D gene: .; clone size: .; J gene: TRBJ1-2; V gene: TRBV2; CDR3 DNA: TGTGCCAGCATTAGCCGCGGCTACACCTTC; CDR3 protein: CASISRGYTF
D gene: TRBD1; clone size: once; J gene: TRBJ1-5; V gene: TRBV28; CDR3 DNA: TGTGCCGAAACGGGACAGGGCCTCAATCAGCCCCAGCATTTT; CDR3 protein: CAETGQGLNQPQHF
D gene: .; clone size: .; J gene: TRBJ2-2; V gene: TRBV3-1/TRBV3-2; CDR3 DNA: TGTGCCAGCAGCCAAGTGGGGGGTTCCGGCGGGGAGCTGTTTTTT; CDR3 protein: CASSQVGGSGGELFF
D gene: TRBD2; clone size: .; J gene: TRBJ2-3; V gene: TRBV19; CDR3 DNA: TGTGCCAGTAGCCCGGGACTAGCGGGGGCAGATACGCAGTATTTT; CDR3 protein: CASSPGLAGADTQYF
D gene: TRBD1; clone size: .; J gene: TRBJ1-4; V gene: TRBV7-9; CDR3 DNA: TGTGCCAGCAGAATATCCGGGACAGGGGCTTTTAATGAAAAACTGTTTTTT; CDR3 protein: CASRISGTGAFNEKLFF
D gene: TRBD2; clone size: .; J gene: TRBJ2-1; V gene: TRBV7-3; CDR3 DNA: TGTGCCAGCAGCTCCCCTAGCGGGGGGACCGATGAGCAGTTCTTC; CDR3 protein: CASSSPSGGTDEQFF
D gene: TRBD1; clone size: .; J gene: TRBJ1-4; V gene: TRBV3-1/TRBV3-2; CDR3 DNA: TGTGCCAGCAGCCCCGGGACAGTCCTTAATGAAAAACTGTTTTTT; CDR3 protein: CASSPGTVLNEKLFF
D gene: TRBD2; clone size: .; J gene: TRBJ2-2; V gene: TRBV9; CDR3 DNA: TGTGCCAGCAGCGTAGTAGTAGCGGGAGGCCCCGGGGAGCTGTTTTTT; CDR3 protein: CASSVVVAGGPGELFF
D gene: .; clone size: .; J gene: TRBJ2-5; V gene: TRBV15; CDR3 DNA: TGTGCCACCAGCAGTTCTGGGACTGAAGAGACCCAGTACTTC; CDR3 protein: CATSSSGTEETQYF
D gene: .; clone size: .; J gene: TRBJ1-5; V gene: TRBV2; CDR3 DNA: TGTGCCAGCAGGGGAACGACAGTCATCAATCAGCCCCAGCATTTT; CDR3 protein: CASRGTTVINQPQHF
D gene: .; clone size: .; J gene: TRBJ2-5; V gene: TRBV10-2; CDR3 DNA: TGCGCCAGCAACCCACAGGGTTGGGAGACCCAGTACTTC; CDR3 protein: CASNPQGWETQYF
D gene: .; clone size: .; J gene: TRBJ2-3; V gene: TRBV9; CDR3 DNA: TGTGCCAGCAGCGTAGACGAGGGGGTCACAGATACGCAGTATTTT; CDR3 protein: CASSVDEGVTDTQYF
D gene: .; clone size: .; J gene: TRBJ2-3; V gene: TRBV5-1; CDR3 DNA: TGCGCCAGCAGCTTGGCAGGGATGGCAGATACGCAGTATTTT; CDR3 protein: CASSLAGMADTQYF
D gene: .; clone size: .; J gene: TRBJ2-1; V gene: TRBV11-1; CDR3 DNA: TGTGCCAGCAGCTTGGAACAGTCCTCCCAGAATGAGCAGTTCTTC; CDR3 protein: CASSLEQSSQNEQFF
D gene: .; clone size: .; J gene: TRBJ2-7; V gene: TRBV3-1/TRBV3-2; CDR3 DNA: TGTGCCAGCAGCCAAGTTGGCCAGGCCAACGAGCAGTACTTC; CDR3 protein: CASSQVGQANEQYF
D gene: .; clone size: .; J gene: TRBJ2-1; V gene: TRBV7-3; CDR3 DNA: TGTGCCAGCAGTAAGCGGGCCGGAGGAACCGGCAATGAGCAGTTCTTC; CDR3 protein: CASSKRAGGTGNEQFF
D gene: TRBD2; clone size: .; J gene: TRBJ2-5; V gene: TRBV5-1; CDR3 DNA: TGCGCCAGCAGCTTGACTAGCGGGGGGCCTGTAGGAGAGACCCAGTACTTC; CDR3 protein: CASSLTSGGPVGETQYF
D gene: TRBD1; clone size: once; J gene: TRBJ1-1; V gene: TRBV11-2; CDR3 DNA: TGTGCCAGCAGCTTAGACGGGGACAGGGGAGAAGCTTTCTTT; CDR3 protein: CASSLDGDRGEAFF
D gene: .; clone size: .; J gene: TRBJ2-5; V gene: TRBV7-8; CDR3 DNA: TGTGCCAGCAACTTAGAGGCTAGTGGTGAGACCCAGTACTTC; CDR3 protein: CASNLEASGETQYF
D gene: TRBD2; clone size: .; J gene: TRBJ2-7; V gene: TRBV5-1; CDR3 DNA: TGCGCCAGCAGCTTGGGACTAGCGGGAGTATCCGAGCAGTACTTC; CDR3 protein: CASSLGLAGVSEQYF
D gene: .; clone size: .; J gene: TRBJ1-2; V gene: TRBV19; CDR3 DNA: TGTGCCAGTAGTCCTAGAACGGGGGGGAACTATGGCTACACCTTC; CDR3 protein: CASSPRTGGNYGYTF